One sample yielded the 26 T cell receptor beta chains listed below, sequenced in a study of blood T cell repertoires in COVID-19. Repertoires were generated with immunoSEQ multiplex PCR, while TCRdb's copy carries only in-frame clones and drops some. This sample has about 140,000 clones, with approximately 87% found just once. Sequencing was performed on peripheral blood. Receptor source: a man aged 45-65 years with active COVID-19.

The CDR3 DNA follows: TGTGCCAGTAAAGGGGGCGCCAAGAACACCGGGGAGCTGTTTTTT. It is translated as CASKGGAKNTGELFF. This chain uses TRBV6-5 with TRBJ2-2; 7 nucleotides line up with TRBD1. Germline CDR1 is MNHEY and CDR2 is SVGAGI. V gave up 9 bases and J gave up 1 base; unmatched junction bases: 8. The CDR3 runs to 15 residues.

The chain is built from TRBV5-1 and TRBJ2-1; D not resolved. The CDR3 consists of 12 residues. Per germline, CDR1 SGHRS and CDR2 YFSETQ. With 1 base removed from V and 7 bases from J, the gap between germline ends came to 6 bases. CDR3 in DNA: TGCGCCAGCAGCTTGCCCCAAAATGAGCAGTTCTTC. Translating it yields CASSLPQNEQFF. Full variable domain (remainder filled in from reference TRBV5-1 and TRBJ2-1): KAGVTQTPRYLIKTRGQQVTLSCSPISGHRSVSWYQQTPGQGLQFLFEYFSETQRNKGNFPGRFSGRQFSNSRSEMNVSTLELGDSALYLCASSLPQNEQFFGPGTRLTVL.

The genes are TRBV5-8 and TRBJ2-1; TRBD2 might be the D (6 bases). The germline V gene has CDR1 SGHTS and CDR2 YDEGEE. V lost 2 bases, J lost 0 bases, and 15 bases lay in between. CDR3 length: 17 amino acids. The CDR3 region is CASSLGTASPSYNEQFF. The CDR3 bases are TGTGCCAGCAGCTTAGGGACTGCGAGCCCCTCCTACAATGAGCAGTTCTTC.

The CDR3 bases are TGTGCCAGCAGCCCGACTAGCGGGGGATCCGATGAGCAGTTCTTC. It yields the protein CASSPTSGGSDEQFF. The chain joins TRBV5-5 to TRBJ2-1; 12 bases align to TRBD2. The CDR3 extends over 15 amino acids. V shed 4 bases, J shed 8 bases, and the junction held 7 bases outside the gene matches. Germline CDR1 and CDR2: SGHKS and YYEKEE (reference sequence).

The chain recombines TRBV18 with TRBJ1-2, with 9 bases lining up with TRBD1. J gave up 4 bases and V 4 bases, and 7 bases lay outside the gene matches. The CDR3 extends over 15 amino acids. The V gene's germline CDR1 is KGHSH and CDR2 LQKENI. The CDR3 bases are TGTGCCAGCTCACGCGGACAGGGGAGCGGCTATGGCTACACCTTC. This sequence encodes CASSRGQGSGYGYTF.

The chain joins TRBV3-1 (or the pseudogene TRBV3-2) to TRBJ2-3, with TRBD2 matching over 10 bases. This CDR3 is built from 19 residues. V trimming: 0 bases; J trimming: 2 bases; junction bases outside the gene matches: 11. CDR1 is LGHDT and CDR2 is YNNKEL in the germline V gene (reference sequence). CDR3 sequence: CASSQERGLAGANTDTQYF. CDR3 nucleotide sequence: TGTGCCAGCAGCCAAGAGAGAGGGCTAGCGGGGGCTAACACAGATACGCAGTATTTT.

This rearrangement joins TRBV13 to TRBJ1-1; the match to TRBD1 covers 8 bases. V shed 5 bases, J shed 5 bases, and the junction held 10 bases outside the gene matches. From germline, CDR1 is PRHDT and CDR2 FYEKMQ (reference sequence). CDR3 size: 15 residues. The CDR3 is CASSHYRQGRTEAFF. CDR3 in DNA: TGTGCCAGCAGCCACTACAGACAGGGGAGGACTGAAGCTTTCTTT. Full variable domain (remainder filled in from reference TRBV13 and TRBJ1-1): AAGVIQSPRHLIKEKRETATLKCYPIPRHDTVYWYQQGPGQDPQFLISFYEKMQSDKGSIPDRFSAQQFSDYHSELNMSSLELGDSALYFCASSHYRQGRTEAFFGQGTRLTVV.

The chain employs TRBV5-6 and TRBJ1-2; D perhaps matches TRBD1 (6 bases). CDR3 length equals 16 residues. The germline gives CDR1 SGHDT, CDR2 YYEEEE. Trimming stripped 1 base from V and 8 bases from J, with 21 bases between. The CDR3, as DNA: TGTGCCAGCAGCTTGACTGCAGAACAGGGTCAGGGAGGCTACACCTTC. Translating it yields CASSLTAEQGQGGYTF. Full variable domain (rest looked up from reference TRBV5-6 and TRBJ1-2): DAGVTQSPTHLIKTRGQQVTLRCSPKSGHDTVSWYQQALGQGPQFIFQYYEEEERQRGNFPDRFSGHQFPNYSSELNVNALLLGDSALYLCASSLTAEQGQGGYTFGSGTRLTVV.

The V call is TRBV12-2, the J call TRBJ2-1; TRBD2, the table's D call, was not compared with the DNA. TRBV12-2 is noted as a pseudogene. This CDR3 spans 15 amino acids. This chain's CDR3 is CASRSLDWAYNEQFF. In DNA form, the CDR3 reads TGTGCAAGTCGCTCCCTGGACTGGGCCTACAATGAGCAGTTCTTC.

This clone was found once. This chain joins TRBV3-1 (or the pseudogene TRBV3-2) and TRBJ1-3; possible D gene TRBD1, 5 bases. This CDR3 is built from 13 residues. V was trimmed by 5 bases and J by 7 bases, leaving 12 bases between them. Germline V CDR1 and CDR2: LGHDT, YNNKEL (reference sequence). Written as DNA, the CDR3 is TGTGCCAGCAGCTTCAGGGATCTTAACACCATATATTTT. Protein: CASSFRDLNTIYF.

J is TRBJ1-5 and V is TRBV25-1; D perhaps matches TRBD1 (5 bases). The CDR3 is made up of 15 amino acids. CDR1 and CDR2 (germline): MGHDK, SYGVNS. V gave up 4 bases and J gave up 0 bases, with 10 bases separating them. CDR3 nucleotide sequence: TGTGCCAGCAGTGGACAGCGATATAGCAATCAGCCCCAGCATTTT. It yields the protein CASSGQRYSNQPQHF.

The J gene is TRBJ2-3, the V gene TRBV19; 11 bases are a match to TRBD2. Germline CDR1 is LNHDA and CDR2 is SQIVND (reference sequence). The V gene end was trimmed by 7 bases and the J gene end by 0 bases; junction bases not matched to a gene: 12. The CDR3 spans 18 residues. CDR3 region: CASKASSGGATSTDTQYF. Here the CDR3 DNA reads TGTGCCAGTAAGGCGAGTAGCGGGGGGGCTACTAGCACAGATACGCAGTATTTT. Using reference TRBV19 and TRBJ2-3 for the parts outside the CDR3, the full variable domain is DGGITQSPKYLFRKEGQNVTLSCEQNLNHDAMYWYRQDPGQGLRLIYYSQIVNDFQKGDIAEGYSVSREKKESFPLTVTSAQKNPTAFYLCASKASSGGATSTDTQYFGPGTRLTVL.

The CDR3 region has the DNA TGTGCCAGCAGTTACGGCAGGGGGCGGGATGGCTACACCTTC. Translation: CASSYGRGRDGYTF. The chain joins TRBV6-6 to TRBJ1-2, with TRBD1 matching 8 bases. The germline gives CDR1 MNHNY, CDR2 SVGAGI (reference sequence). This CDR3 spans 14 amino acids. Trimming cost V 2 bases and J 6 bases; bases outside gene matches: 5.

This rearrangement joins TRBV5-5 to TRBJ1-5; D perhaps matches TRBD1 (6 bases). The V gene lost 4 bases and the J gene lost 2 bases, with 19 bases spanning the gap. The CDR3 runs 17 residues. Per germline, CDR1 SGHKS and CDR2 YYEKEE (reference sequence). CDR3 protein: CASSLISGGAGNQPQHF. DNA for the CDR3: TGTGCCAGCAGCCTGATCTCCGGGGGGGCTGGCAATCAGCCCCAGCATTTT. Variable domain in full (rest from reference TRBV5-5 and TRBJ1-5): DAGVTQSPTHLIKTRGQQVTLRCSPISGHKSVSWYQQVLGQGPQFIFQYYEKEERGRGNFPDRFSARQFPNYSSELNVNALLLGDSALYLCASSLISGGAGNQPQHFGDGTRLSIL.

This chain joins TRBV2 and TRBJ2-2, with a weak D call TRBD2 (7 bases). The germline CDR1 and CDR2 sequences are SNHLY and FYNNEI. Deletions cut 5 bases from V and 2 bases from J, with 9 bases between. This CDR3 comprises 14 residues. Here the CDR3 reads CASSTGGNTGELFF. The CDR3 bases are TGTGCCAGCAGTACGGGGGGCAACACCGGGGAGCTGTTTTTT. Filled out from reference TRBV2 and TRBJ2-2, the complete variable domain reads EPEVTQTPSHQVTQMGQEVILRCVPISNHLYFYWYRQILGQKVEFLVSFYNNEISEKSEIFDDQFSVERPDGSNFTLKIRSTKLEDSAMYFCASSTGGNTGELFFGEGSRLTVL.

The chain uses TRBV4-2 and TRBJ1-1; 7 bases fit TRBD1. CDR3 size: 16 residues. The J segment lost 0 bases and the V segment lost 0 bases, leaving 4 bases of the junction unmatched. Germline assignment: CDR1 LGHNA and CDR2 YNFKEQ. CDR3: CASSQEGGQVNTEAFF. CDR3 DNA: TGTGCCAGCAGCCAAGAGGGCGGACAGGTGAACACTGAAGCTTTCTTT.

The chain links TRBV6-5 to TRBJ2-7, with TRBD1 matching over 11 bases. The ends lost 5 bases at V and 2 bases at J; junction bases unmatched: 5. Germline CDR1 reads MNHEY; CDR2 reads SVGAGI. CDR3 length equals 15 residues. In nucleotides, the CDR3 is TGTGCCAGCAGTCGACCGGGACAGGGGGCCTACGAGCAGTACTTC. It codes for CASSRPGQGAYEQYF.

This sequence joins TRBV10-3 and TRBJ2-5; D is unclear. V dropped 0 bases and J dropped 3 bases, with 14 bases sitting between them. This CDR3 is 16 amino acids long. The germline V gene encodes CDR1 ENHRY and CDR2 SYGVKD. In DNA, the CDR3 is TGTGCCATCAGTGAGTCCGGTTACGGCGGCGAAGAGACCCAGTACTTC. Amino acid sequence: CAISESGYGGEETQYF.

This clone was recorded only once. The V and J genes are TRBV6-5 and TRBJ2-7, with D tentatively TRBD1 (5 bases). The CDR3 covers 13 residues. With 2 bases removed from V and 6 bases from J, the gap between germline ends came to 11 bases. Germline V lookup: CDR1 MNHEY, CDR2 SVGAGI. The CDR3 loop is CASSYGMGREQYF. CDR3 DNA: TGTGCCAGCAGTTACGGGATGGGGCGCGAGCAGTACTTC.

The chain recombines TRBV2 with TRBJ2-3; D is perhaps TRBD2 (7 bases). The V end lost 3 bases, the J end lost 6 bases, and 13 bases lay between the germline ends. Germline-derived CDR1 and CDR2 are SNHLY and FYNNEI. The CDR3 length is 14 residues. This CDR3 reads CASSDEGGRDTQYF. The CDR3 nucleotides read TGTGCCAGCAGTGACGAGGGGGGGCGGGATACGCAGTATTTT.

The genes are TRBV5-4 and TRBJ1-4, with TRBD1 matching over 10 bases. Germline CDR1 reads SGHNT; CDR2 reads YYREEE (reference sequence). CDR3 length: 15 residues. Germline trimming cut 0 bases from V and 5 bases from J; bases unmatched to any gene: 1. The CDR3 reads CASSLGDRGNEKLFF. CDR3 sequence (DNA): TGTGCCAGCAGCTTGGGGGACAGGGGCAATGAAAAACTGTTTTTT.

V is TRBV6-6 and J is TRBJ1-1; TRBD1 agrees at 7 bases. Germline V gene data show CDR1 as MNHNY and CDR2 as SVGAGI (reference sequence). This CDR3 is built from 16 residues. With V trimmed by 4 bases and J by 4 bases, 12 bases remained unmatched. CDR3 protein: CASSSMPYRGGTEAFF. The CDR3 DNA reads TGTGCCAGCAGTTCAATGCCTTACAGGGGCGGCACTGAAGCTTTCTTT.

The CDR3 here is CATSRFNRDSWYEQYF. In DNA, the CDR3 is TGTGCCACCAGCAGGTTCAACCGGGACAGTTGGTACGAGCAGTACTTC. The chain has TRBV15 and TRBJ2-7; 7 bases line up with TRBD1. The CDR3 runs to 16 residues. The germline V gene has CDR1 LNHNV and CDR2 YYDKDF (reference sequence). V lost 3 bases, J lost 4 bases, and 12 bases stayed unmatched.

This chain links TRBV7-8 with TRBJ1-1; D is possibly TRBD1 (5 bases). Trimming removed 6 bases at V and 7 bases at J, with 9 bases between. The CDR3 contains 11 residues. Germline V gene sequence: CDR1 SGHVS, CDR2 FQNEAQ. The CDR3, as DNA: TGTGCCAGCAGTAGGGGAAATGAAGCTTTCTTT. Its protein is CASSRGNEAFF.

The chain joins TRBV6-6 to TRBJ1-1; D is unclear. Trimming stripped 6 bases from V and 0 bases from J, with 8 bases between. The CDR3 is 13 residues long. Germline values: CDR1 MNHNY, CDR2 SVGAGI (reference sequence). CDR3: CASRRVMNTEAFF. The DNA for the CDR3 is TGTGCCAGCAGGAGGGTCATGAACACTGAAGCTTTCTTT.

The rearrangement links TRBV3-1 (or the pseudogene TRBV3-2) to TRBJ2-5; D might be TRBD2 (7 bases). CDR1 is LGHDT, CDR2 YNNKEL, per germline (reference sequence). The CDR3 covers 11 residues. V lost 7 bases to trimming and J lost 11 bases, with 14 bases between them. The DNA of the CDR3 is TGTGCCAGCAAGGGAGGGGGGTATCAGTACTTC. It is translated as CASKGGGYQYF.